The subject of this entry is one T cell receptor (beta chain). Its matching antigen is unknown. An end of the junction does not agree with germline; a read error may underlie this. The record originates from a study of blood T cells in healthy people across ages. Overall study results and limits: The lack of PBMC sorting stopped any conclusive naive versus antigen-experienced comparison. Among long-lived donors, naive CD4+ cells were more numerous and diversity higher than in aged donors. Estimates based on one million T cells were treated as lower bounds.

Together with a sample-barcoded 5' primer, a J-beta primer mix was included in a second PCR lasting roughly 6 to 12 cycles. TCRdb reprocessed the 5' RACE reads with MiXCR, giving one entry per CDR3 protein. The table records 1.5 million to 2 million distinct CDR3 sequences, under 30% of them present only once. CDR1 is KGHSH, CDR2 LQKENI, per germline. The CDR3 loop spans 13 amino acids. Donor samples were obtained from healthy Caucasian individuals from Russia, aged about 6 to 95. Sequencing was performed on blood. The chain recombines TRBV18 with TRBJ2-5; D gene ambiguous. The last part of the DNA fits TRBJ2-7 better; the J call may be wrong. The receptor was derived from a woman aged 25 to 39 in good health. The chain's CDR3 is CAGSPALRAEQYF. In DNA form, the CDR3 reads TGTGCCGGCTCACCCGCACTTCGGGCCGAGCAGTACTTC.